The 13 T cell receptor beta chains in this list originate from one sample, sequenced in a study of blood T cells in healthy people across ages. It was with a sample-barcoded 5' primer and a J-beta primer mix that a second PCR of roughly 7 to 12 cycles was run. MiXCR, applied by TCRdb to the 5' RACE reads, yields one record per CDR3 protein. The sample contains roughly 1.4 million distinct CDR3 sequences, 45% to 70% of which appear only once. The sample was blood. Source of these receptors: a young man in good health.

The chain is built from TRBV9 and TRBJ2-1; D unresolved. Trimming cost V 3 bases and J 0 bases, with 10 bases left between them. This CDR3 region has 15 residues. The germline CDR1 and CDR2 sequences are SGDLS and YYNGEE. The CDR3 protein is CASSDTRSSYNEQFF. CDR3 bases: TGTGCCAGCAGCGATACCCGGAGCTCCTACAATGAGCAGTTCTTC.

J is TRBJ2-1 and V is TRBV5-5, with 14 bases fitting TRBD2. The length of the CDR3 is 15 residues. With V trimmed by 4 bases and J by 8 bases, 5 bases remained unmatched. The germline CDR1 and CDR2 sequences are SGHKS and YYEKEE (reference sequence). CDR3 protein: CASSRGTSGGDEQFF. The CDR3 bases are TGTGCCAGCAGCAGAGGGACTAGCGGGGGAGATGAGCAGTTCTTC. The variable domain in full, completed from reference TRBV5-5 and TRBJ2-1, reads DAGVTQSPTHLIKTRGQQVTLRCSPISGHKSVSWYQQVLGQGPQFIFQYYEKEERGRGNFPDRFSARQFPNYSSELNVNALLLGDSALYLCASSRGTSGGDEQFFGPGTRLTVL.

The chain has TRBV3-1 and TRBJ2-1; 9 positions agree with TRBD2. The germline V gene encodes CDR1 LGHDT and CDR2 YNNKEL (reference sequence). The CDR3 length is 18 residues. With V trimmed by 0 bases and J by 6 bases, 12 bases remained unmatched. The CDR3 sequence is CASSQDGPAGGWGNEQFF. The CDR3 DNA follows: TGTGCCAGCAGCCAAGACGGCCCAGCGGGAGGATGGGGCAATGAGCAGTTCTTC.

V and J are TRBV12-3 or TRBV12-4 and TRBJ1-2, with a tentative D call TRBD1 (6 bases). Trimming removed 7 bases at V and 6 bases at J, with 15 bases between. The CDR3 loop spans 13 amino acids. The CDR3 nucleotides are TGTGCCAGCAACATGGGTAGGGGGAATGGCTACACCTTC. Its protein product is CASNMGRGNGYTF.

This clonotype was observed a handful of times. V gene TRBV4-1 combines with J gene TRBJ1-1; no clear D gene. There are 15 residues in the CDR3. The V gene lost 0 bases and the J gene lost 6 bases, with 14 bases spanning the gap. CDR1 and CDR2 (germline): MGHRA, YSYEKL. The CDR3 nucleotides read TGCGCCAGCAGCCAAGATTCCGGACGTCTATCTGAAGCTTTCTTT. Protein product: CASSQDSGRLSEAFF.

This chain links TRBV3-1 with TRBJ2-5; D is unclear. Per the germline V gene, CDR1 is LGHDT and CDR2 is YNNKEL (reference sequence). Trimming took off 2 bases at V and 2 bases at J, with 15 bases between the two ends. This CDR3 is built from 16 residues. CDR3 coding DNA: TGTGCCAGCAGCCAATCCCAGCTAGGTGGGCAAGAGACCCAGTACTTC. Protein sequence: CASSQSQLGGQETQYF.

As DNA, the CDR3 is TGCAGTGCTACCGGGACTCAGACGCAGTATTTT. It specifies CSATGTQTQYF. V gene TRBV20-1 combines with J gene TRBJ2-3; D possibly corresponds to TRBD2 (6 bases). The CDR3 is made up of 11 amino acids. Germline loops: CDR1 DFQATT, CDR2 SNEGSKA (reference sequence). V was trimmed by 4 bases and J by 9 bases, leaving 11 bases between them.

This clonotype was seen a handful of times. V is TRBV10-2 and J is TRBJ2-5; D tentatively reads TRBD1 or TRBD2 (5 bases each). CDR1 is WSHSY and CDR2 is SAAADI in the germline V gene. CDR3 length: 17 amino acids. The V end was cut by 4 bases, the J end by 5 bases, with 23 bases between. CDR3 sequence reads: CASSANRPGPTGETQYF. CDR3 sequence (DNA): TGCGCCAGCAGTGCCAACCGCCCGGGACCCACCGGGGAGACCCAGTACTTC.

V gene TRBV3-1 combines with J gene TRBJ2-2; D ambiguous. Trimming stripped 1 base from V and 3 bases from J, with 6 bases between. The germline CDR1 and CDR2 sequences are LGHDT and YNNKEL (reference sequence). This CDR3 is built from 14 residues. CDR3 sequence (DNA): TGTGCCAGCAGCCAAGGCTTATACACCGGGGAGCTGTTTTTT. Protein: CASSQGLYTGELFF.

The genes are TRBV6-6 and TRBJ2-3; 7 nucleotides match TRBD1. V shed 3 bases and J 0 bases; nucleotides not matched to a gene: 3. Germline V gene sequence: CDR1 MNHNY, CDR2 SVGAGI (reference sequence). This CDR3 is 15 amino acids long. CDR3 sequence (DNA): TGTGCCAGCAGTTATACAGGGGCAAGCACAGATACGCAGTATTTT. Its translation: CASSYTGASTDTQYF.

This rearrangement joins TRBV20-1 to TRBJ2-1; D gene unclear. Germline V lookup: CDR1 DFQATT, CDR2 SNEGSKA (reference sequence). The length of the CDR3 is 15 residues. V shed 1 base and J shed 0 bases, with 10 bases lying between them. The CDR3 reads CSARVEIPSYNEQFF. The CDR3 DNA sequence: TGCAGTGCTAGAGTGGAAATACCCTCCTACAATGAGCAGTTCTTC.

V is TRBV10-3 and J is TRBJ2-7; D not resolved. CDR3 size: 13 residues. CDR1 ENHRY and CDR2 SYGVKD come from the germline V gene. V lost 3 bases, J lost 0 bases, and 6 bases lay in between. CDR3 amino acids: CAISERSSYEQYF. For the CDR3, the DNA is TGTGCCATCAGTGAAAGGAGCTCCTACGAGCAGTACTTC.

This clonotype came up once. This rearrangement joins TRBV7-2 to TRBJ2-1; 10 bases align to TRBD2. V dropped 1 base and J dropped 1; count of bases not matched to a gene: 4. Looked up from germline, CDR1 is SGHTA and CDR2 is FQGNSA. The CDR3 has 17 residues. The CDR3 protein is CASSLGAGGLSYNEQFF. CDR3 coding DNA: TGTGCCAGCAGCTTAGGAGCGGGGGGGCTGTCCTACAATGAGCAGTTCTTC. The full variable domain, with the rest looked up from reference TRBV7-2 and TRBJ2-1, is GAGVSQSPSNKVTEKGKDVELRCDPISGHTALYWYRQSLGQGLEFLIYFQGNSAPDKSGLPSDRFSAERTGGSVSTLTIQRTQQEDSAVYLCASSLGAGGLSYNEQFFGPGTRLTVL.